This T cell receptor (beta chain) was profiled in a study of blood T cell repertoires in COVID-19. Across the whole study: Collection of acute and convalescent COVID-19 samples took place in the United States, Italy and Spain. In each case, the material was cDNA or gDNA derived from T cells, B-cell-depleted T cells, or PBMCs.

Losses at the gene ends were 6 bases for V and 3 bases for J; bases not matched to a gene: 6. From germline, CDR1 is LNHDA and CDR2 SQIVND (reference sequence). CDR3 length: 14 amino acids. Original data processing: Estimation of nucleated cell counts relied on the amplification of reference gene primers. Data came from immunoSEQ multiplex PCR; TCRdb stores just in-frame clones and leaves some out. V and J calls and clone size are as listed in that table; D and trimming were resolved from the DNA. This table has more than 65,000 clones, more than 75% appearing once. Material: peripheral blood. The chain joins TRBV19 to TRBJ2-7, with 9 bases fitting TRBD1. The source is a human donor in a cohort sampled during active COVID-19. CDR3 in DNA: TGTGCCAGTAGCACGGGACAGGGCCTCTACGAGCAGTACTTC. This encodes CASSTGQGLYEQYF.